This record concerns one TCR beta chain sequence. Its antigen is currently unknown. This specimen comes from a study of blood T cells in healthy people across ages. In the study overall: In model experiments, template switching was able to capture about one barcoded beta molecule for every two T cells that were present. Study-level results: Aged donors had fewer naive CD4+ cells and lower diversity than long-lived donors.

The CDR3 is 16 residues long. From germline, CDR1 is LGHDT and CDR2 YNNKEL (reference sequence). It was with a sample-barcoded 5' primer and a J-beta primer mix that a second PCR of about 6 to 12 cycles was run. With 12 random nucleotides, a template-switch adaptor tagged each individual cDNA molecule. TCRdb fed the 5' RACE reads into MiXCR, producing one record per CDR3 protein. The repertoire holds around 650,000 distinct CDR3 sequences, roughly 43% seen once, with around 32% in the top ten. Total RNA was isolated from each sample in quantities of at least 6 micrograms. The TCR originated in a man at least 80 years old in good health. Specimen: blood. The chain links TRBV3-1 to TRBJ2-1, with D perhaps TRBD1 or TRBD2 (5 bases each). The DNA matches TRBJ2-7 better at its end, which makes the J call doubtful. This CDR3 reads CASSPVGVSSYNEQYF. The CDR3 DNA reads TGTGCCAGCAGCCCGGTGGGGGTTAGCTCCTACAATGAGCAGTACTTC.